This T cell receptor beta chain came from a study of cytomegalovirus exposure and HLA in healthy donors. The PCR employed 60 Vbeta primers together with 13 Jbeta primers. The protocol was immunoSEQ multiplex PCR, while the TCRdb copy is restricted to in-frame clones and leaves out a portion. The sample consists of about 190,000 clones, almost 80% of them appearing once. The study's findings and limits: There were reportedly fewer N-insertions in an Asian-associated ancestry cluster than the approximately 670-donor mean, in a later analysis. Donors were assumed by presence/absence analyses to have roughly uniform sequencing depth. TCR beta V- and J-gene trimming, according to a later analysis, was linked to a missense DCLRE1C variant.

There were likely unrecorded immune exposures, though donors were nominally healthy when sampled. The CDR3 spans 15 residues. Per the germline V gene, CDR1 is ENHRY and CDR2 is SYGVKD. Between the trimmed V and J ends, which lost 3 bases and 1 base, there was a span of 10 bases. Of note for this clone: Its specificity is not known.

The material sequenced was PBMCs. The source of this sequence is a woman under 30 in good health and CMV-seronegative. The genes are TRBV10-3 and TRBJ2-1; the D is unclear. CDR3 amino acids: CAISDRNYSYNEQFF. CDR3 bases: TGTGCCATCAGTGACAGGAATTATTCCTACAATGAGCAGTTCTTC.